The rows below give T cell receptor beta chains drawn from one sample of a study of blood T cell repertoires in COVID-19. Profiled with immunoSEQ multiplex PCR; TCRdb holds only in-frame clones, not every one. The table has 150,000 to 200,000 clones, 75% to 90% seen once. Specimen: peripheral blood. These receptors were collected from a man aged 60-69 years with acute or convalescent COVID-19. The CDR3 runs from the conserved cysteine through the conserved F or W. D genes are given only for firm matches. Clone size is not always given. Where it is, it says once, few, many or a class for expanded clones.

size: .; D: TRBD1; J: TRBJ1-1; V: TRBV30; CDR3: CAWRGQANTEAFF; DNA: TGTGCCTGGCGGGGACAGGCGAACACTGAAGCTTTCTTT
size: few; D: TRBD2; J: TRBJ2-1; V: TRBV11-2; CDR3: CASSLRALASGVYNEQFF; DNA: TGTGCCAGCAGCTTAAGAGCCCTAGCTAGCGGGGTCTACAATGAGCAGTTCTTC
size: few; D: TRBD2; J: TRBJ2-4; V: TRBV5-1; CDR3: CASSSPGLARGRNIQYF; DNA: TGCGCCAGCAGCTCCCCGGGACTAGCCAGAGGGCGGAACATTCAGTACTTC
size: .; D: TRBD1; J: TRBJ2-7; V: TRBV19; CDR3: CASSQGIVPYEQYF; DNA: TGTGCCAGTTCACAGGGGATCGTCCCCTACGAGCAGTACTTC
size: .; D: TRBD1; J: TRBJ2-3; V: TRBV5-1; CDR3: CASFNAGTGYTDTQYF; DNA: TGCGCCAGCTTCAACGCCGGGACAGGGTACACAGATACGCAGTATTTT
size: .; D: TRBD1; J: TRBJ1-2; V: TRBV3-1/TRBV3-2; CDR3: CASSPYSTTGGGYGYTF; DNA: TGTGCCAGCAGCCCATACTCGACGACAGGGGGCGGCTATGGCTACACCTTC
size: once; D: .; J: TRBJ1-2; V: TRBV6-2/TRBV6-3; CDR3: CASSSRVYYGGYTF; DNA: TGTGCCAGCAGTTCCAGGGTATATTACGGTGGCTACACCTTC
size: .; D: TRBD2; J: TRBJ2-5; V: TRBV5-1; CDR3: CASSPRPGGETQYF; DNA: TGCGCCAGCAGCCCCAGACCGGGGGGAGAGACCCAGTACTTC
size: .; D: .; J: TRBJ2-1; V: TRBV5-1; CDR3: CASSLAGSSYNEQFF; DNA: TGCGCCAGCAGCTTAGCGGGTAGCTCCTACAATGAGCAGTTCTTC
size: .; D: TRBD2; J: TRBJ2-3; V: TRBV6-5; CDR3: CASRGLAGNTDTQYF; DNA: TGTGCCAGCAGGGGACTAGCGGGTAACACAGATACGCAGTATTTT
size: .; D: .; J: TRBJ2-7; V: TRBV19; CDR3: CASSIGLATGFHEQYF; DNA: TGTGCCAGTAGTATAGGGCTAGCGACCGGGTTCCACGAGCAGTACTTC
size: many; D: .; J: TRBJ2-2; V: TRBV6-5; CDR3: CAARPLGAGELFF; DNA: TGTGCCGCGCGGCCTTTAGGGGCCGGGGAGCTGTTTTTT
size: .; D: TRBD1; J: TRBJ1-2; V: TRBV5-4; CDR3: CASSSRTGQNYGYTF; DNA: TGTGCCAGCAGCTCAAGGACAGGGCAAAACTATGGCTACACCTTC
size: .; D: .; J: TRBJ1-4; V: TRBV19; CDR3: CASSTRDEKLFF; DNA: TGTGCCAGTAGTACCCGGGATGAAAAACTGTTTTTT
size: few; D: TRBD1; J: TRBJ1-2; V: TRBV19; CDR3: CASSLRDQGDYGYTF; DNA: TGTGCCAGTAGTTTGAGAGACCAGGGGGACTATGGCTACACCTTC
size: .; D: TRBD2; J: TRBJ2-3; V: TRBV20-1; CDR3: CSASGAIAGGRTDTQYF; DNA: TGCAGTGCTAGTGGAGCGATAGCGGGGGGACGCACAGATACGCAGTATTTT
size: .; D: .; J: TRBJ1-1; V: TRBV19; CDR3: CASHPGGPSSMNTEAFF; DNA: TGTGCCAGTCATCCGGGAGGTCCATCCTCCATGAACACTGAAGCTTTCTTT
size: .; D: .; J: TRBJ2-1; V: TRBV6-1; CDR3: CASSEERVGQGAYNEQFF; DNA: TGTGCCAGCAGTGAAGAGAGGGTCGGGCAAGGCGCCTACAATGAGCAGTTCTTC
size: .; D: .; J: TRBJ1-5; V: TRBV29-1; CDR3: CSGDRTAVNQPQHF; DNA: TGCAGCGGCGACAGAACGGCGGTCAATCAGCCCCAGCATTTT
size: .; D: TRBD1; J: TRBJ1-4; V: TRBV5-1; CDR3: CASSLGPVAGGRKGLFF; DNA: TGCGCCAGCAGCTTGGGCCCGGTGGCAGGGGGCCGGAAAGGACTGTTTTTT
size: .; D: .; J: TRBJ2-7; V: TRBV12-3/TRBV12-4; CDR3: CASSSTGYEQYF; DNA: TGTGCCAGCAGTTCGACAGGCTACGAGCAGTACTTC
size: .; D: TRBD2; J: TRBJ2-1; V: TRBV7-3; CDR3: CASSLGAGTINEQFF; DNA: TGTGCCAGCAGCCTAGGTGCGGGGACTATCAATGAGCAGTTCTTC
size: few; D: TRBD2; J: TRBJ2-7; V: TRBV12-5; CDR3: CASGLGGTSGYEQYF; DNA: TGTGCTAGTGGTTTGGGAGGGACTAGCGGGTACGAGCAGTACTTC
size: .; D: TRBD1; J: TRBJ1-6; V: TRBV19; CDR3: CASSILRQGGSPLHF; DNA: TGTGCCAGTAGTATTTTGAGACAGGGGGGTTCACCCCTCCACTTT
size: few; D: TRBD1; J: TRBJ1-2; V: TRBV7-2; CDR3: CASSFARTGGSGYTF; DNA: TGTGCCAGCAGCTTCGCCCGGACAGGGGGAAGTGGCTACACCTTC
size: .; D: .; J: TRBJ1-4; V: TRBV6-5; CDR3: CASQLGLGKNEKLFF; DNA: TGTGCCAGCCAACTGGGGCTGGGGAAGAATGAAAAACTGTTTTTT
size: few; D: .; J: TRBJ1-1; V: TRBV27; CDR3: CASRDTMNTEAFF; DNA: TGTGCCAGCAGGGACACAATGAACACTGAAGCTTTCTTT
size: .; D: TRBD2; J: TRBJ2-7; V: TRBV19; CDR3: CASSGLASGRYPSYEQYF; DNA: TGTGCCAGTAGTGGCTTGGCTAGCGGGAGGTACCCTTCCTACGAGCAGTACTTC
size: .; D: .; J: TRBJ1-2; V: TRBV30; CDR3: CAWSHYHSPGYTF; DNA: TGTGCCTGGAGTCATTACCACAGTCCTGGCTACACCTTC
size: once; D: .; J: TRBJ1-3; V: TRBV2; CDR3: CASSGEGSGNTIYF; DNA: TGTGCCAGCAGTGGAGAGGGCTCTGGAAACACCATATATTTT
size: .; D: TRBD2; J: TRBJ2-3; V: TRBV2; CDR3: CASSDERGGRDTQYF; DNA: TGTGCCAGCAGTGATGAGCGGGGGGGCCGTGATACGCAGTATTTT
size: .; D: TRBD1; J: TRBJ1-5; V: TRBV5-5; CDR3: CASSFQGDQPQHF; DNA: TGTGCCAGCAGCTTCCAGGGGGATCAGCCCCAGCATTTT
size: few; D: TRBD2; J: TRBJ2-3; V: TRBV10-3; CDR3: CAISESTAASGRGTDTQYF; DNA: TGTGCCATCAGTGAGTCGACGGCGGCTAGCGGGAGGGGCACAGATACGCAGTATTTT
size: .; D: .; J: TRBJ1-1; V: TRBV9; CDR3: CASSGRIGAMNTEAFF; DNA: TGTGCCAGCAGCGGAAGAATAGGAGCCATGAACACTGAAGCTTTCTTT
size: .; D: .; J: TRBJ1-5; V: TRBV2; CDR3: CASSGQPNQPQHF; DNA: TGTGCCAGCAGTGGACAGCCCAATCAGCCCCAGCATTTT
size: .; D: TRBD1; J: TRBJ2-5; V: TRBV6-5; CDR3: CASRPGQGVETQYF; DNA: TGTGCCAGCAGGCCGGGACAGGGGGTGGAGACCCAGTACTTC
size: .; D: TRBD1; J: TRBJ2-5; V: TRBV25-1; CDR3: CASNPGQGAQETQYF; DNA: TGTGCCAGCAATCCGGGACAGGGGGCTCAAGAGACCCAGTACTTC
size: .; D: TRBD1; J: TRBJ2-7; V: TRBV28; CDR3: CASKTDRATYEQYF; DNA: TGTGCCAGCAAAACGGACAGGGCCACCTACGAGCAGTACTTC
size: .; D: TRBD2; J: TRBJ2-1; V: TRBV7-2; CDR3: CASTLQGLGGNEQFF; DNA: TGTGCCAGCACCCTCCAGGGACTAGGGGGCAATGAGCAGTTCTTC
size: few; D: .; J: TRBJ2-3; V: TRBV25-1; CDR3: CASRSVTDTQYF; DNA: TGTGCCAGCAGATCAGTAACAGATACGCAGTATTTT
size: .; D: TRBD1; J: TRBJ1-4; V: TRBV5-1; CDR3: CASSLDRANEKLFF; DNA: TGCGCCAGCAGCCTGGACAGGGCTAATGAAAAACTGTTTTTT
size: .; D: .; J: TRBJ2-3; V: TRBV5-1; CDR3: CASSSRPTSTDTQYF; DNA: TGCGCCAGCAGCTCTAGACCCACCTCTACAGATACGCAGTATTTT
size: .; D: TRBD1; J: TRBJ1-1; V: TRBV9; CDR3: CASSVGQGKNTEAFF; DNA: TGTGCCAGCAGCGTGGGACAGGGGAAGAACACTGAAGCTTTCTTT
size: .; D: TRBD2; J: TRBJ2-7; V: TRBV2; CDR3: CASSGLAGGYEQYF; DNA: TGTGCCAGCAGTGGCCTAGCGGGAGGGTACGAGCAGTACTTC
size: .; D: .; J: TRBJ1-5; V: TRBV28; CDR3: CASSRDKVGPKEPQHF; DNA: TGTGCCAGCAGTCGGGACAAGGTAGGGCCAAAGGAGCCCCAGCATTTT
size: .; D: TRBD2; J: TRBJ2-3; V: TRBV29-1; CDR3: CSVEGLAGGGTDTQYF; DNA: TGCAGCGTTGAAGGACTAGCGGGGGGGGGCACAGATACGCAGTATTTT
size: .; D: .; J: TRBJ1-2; V: TRBV24-1; CDR3: CATSGGGPPNYGYTF; DNA: TGTGCCACCAGTGGGGGAGGGCCCCCCAACTATGGCTACACCTTC
size: few; D: TRBD1; J: TRBJ1-1; V: TRBV6-5; CDR3: CASSKTGEPEAFF; DNA: TGTGCCAGCAGTAAAACAGGGGAACCTGAAGCTTTCTTT